This record covers a single T cell receptor (beta chain). CDR1 is MNHNY and CDR2 is SVGAGI in the germline V gene (reference sequence). The CDR3 loop spans 12 amino acids. The ends were cut back, 0 bases at V and 9 bases at J, with 9 bases in the middle. Every donor was a Caucasian adult from Nashville, Tennessee. These data originate in a study of shared clonotypes between healthy human individuals. Assay: immunoSEQ multiplex PCR; the TCRdb copy retains only in-frame clones and omits some. The table includes approximately 2.5 million clones, approximately 94% detected once. The TCR originated in a man younger than 35 in good health. The sample comprised naive CD4+ T cells sorted from blood. Subset here: CD45RA+ positively selected. The chain uses TRBV6-6 and TRBJ2-7, with D perhaps TRBD1 or TRBD2 (5 bases each). The CDR3 sequence: CASSYSGDWQYF. As DNA, the CDR3 is TGTGCCAGCAGTTACTCGGGGGATTGGCAGTACTTC.